This TCR beta chain was profiled in a study of cytomegalovirus exposure and HLA in healthy donors (dated by TCRdb to 2015 to 2018). As for the study more broadly: In an earlier analysis of roughly 500 of the donors, about 260 Gb of sequence data and 100 million or so unique TCR beta sequences from 150 million to 200 million T cells were reported. The study profiled the T cell repertoires of 500 to 800 subjects by immunosequencing and related them to cytomegalovirus serostatus. Roughly five DR-DQ haplotypes were treated as single units for association and clustering because of strong linkage in the cohort. Rather than using new phenotypic data, the later analysis identified candidate immune exposures from TCR beta sequences and from how often those sequences occurred across donors. Every repertoire in the discovery cohort had been generated on one and the same sequencing platform. Donor age, sex, ethnicity and CMV serostatus were compiled together with the repertoire data. On average, over 200,000 unique TCR beta nucleotide sequences were sequenced per donor among several hundred genotyped donors of the cohort, with 15% to 20% of those sequences being non-productive. An early release that covered roughly 600 HLA-typed donors contained approximately 290 gigabases of sequencing data and tens of millions of unique TCR sequences. The genetic ancestry cluster associated with self-reported Caucasian donors included approximately 85% of the roughly 410 genotyped donors. An earlier analysis of 587 of the donors applied high-throughput TCR beta sequencing to assess whether each TCR beta V gene segment acted as functional or pseudogenic. Genome-wide SNP genotypes for about three fifths of the roughly 700 donors were used in a later genetic analysis, which treated that subset as a discovery cohort. The aim of the study was to test whether cataloging public T cell receptors could identify signatures of past pathogen exposure. To predict cytomegalovirus infection status, the study combined high-throughput TCR immunosequencing, statistical association of individual TCRs with disease status, and machine learning. In a later analysis, previously published TCR beta repertoires from more than 500 donors were re-analyzed and high-resolution HLA genotyping was added so that TCR occurrence patterns could be studied. HLA typing included class I and class II loci at four-digit resolution. Typing coverage differed by locus: A, B, C, DRB1 and DQB1 were typed in about 620-640 donors, DQA1 in 522, DPA1 in over 600, and DPB1 in 400 to 490. Along with the roughly 670-subject first cohort, a separate validation cohort of about 110 different subjects was used. The paper's findings and limits, for the study overall: Linkage disequilibrium might explain the correlated functional status among segregating V segments, but an unknown experimental factor could not be ruled out. In both the original and validation cohorts, the classifier was reported to diagnose cytomegalovirus status with high specificity and sensitivity. An earlier analysis of approximately 570 of the donors showed that most TCR beta V segments appeared in productive rearrangements either about 90% or about 30% of the time, which broadly matched IMGT annotations. According to a later analysis, parvovirus B19, influenza, CMV and Epstein-Barr virus appeared linked to several top co-occurrence clusters. An association between a missense DCLRE1C variant and V-gene and J-gene trimming of TCR beta chains was found in a later genetic analysis and replicated in an independent cohort. The study gave a list of 150 to 200 TCR beta chains associated with cytomegalovirus. The sequencing pipeline was judged likely to have produced a cluster of highly shared sequence variants as a technical artifact. Most TCR sequences were seen in very few donors, while some public TCRs were found in many individuals. Strong co-occurrence of HLA alleles, especially DR and DQ, made assigning TCR associations to individual alleles difficult. In a later genetic analysis, fewer N-insertions in productive TCRs were reported among donors in an Asian-associated ancestry cluster than the approximately 670-donor mean. This cohort had only TCR beta chains sequenced, and the lack of alpha or paired-chain data limited which features could be detected. In a later analysis, TCR association rates were found to vary across HLA loci, with the most associated TCRs seen for DRB1 alleles and the fewest for HLA-C alleles. Most CMV-associated TCR beta chains appeared to be HLA-restricted in a later analysis, and the HLA associations seemed to be driven largely by CMV exposure. Because HLA typing was missing for some donors at each locus, association tests included only the typed subset. At a false discovery rate of 0.05, a later analysis linked some 18,000 TCR beta sequences to specific HLA alleles. It was suggested by the authors that the approach could potentially be generalized to other disease states and immunological phenotypes. Presence/absence analyses assumed roughly uniform sequencing depth across donors, an assumption that may not hold. Immune exposure information for the cohort was limited to CMV serostatus. Because counts were too low, seventeen rarely observed V segments, including chromosome 9 orphons, were excluded from the earlier analysis of around 590 of the donors. In a later analysis, HLA-associated TCR beta chains were found to be more clonally expanded and to have lower generation probabilities than equally common non-associated chains. In vitro tests confirmed that three of the cytomegalovirus-associated TCR beta chains recognize cytomegalovirus antigens. A further reported finding was that TCR beta sequences accurately predicted the HLA-A and HLA-B alleles for most subjects in the first cohort.

The cohort comprised some 730 healthy bone marrow donors. At the time of sampling, all cohort members were nominally healthy, though unrecorded immune exposures were likely present. The donor tested CMV seropositive and was one of the 289 seropositive cohort members. Every donor gave a peripheral blood sample, and the peripheral blood mononuclear cells from that sample were used for TCR beta sequencing. The Qiagen DNeasy Blood Extraction Kit was used to extract genomic DNA from the blood cell samples. The protocol used for the library was the immunoSEQ multiplex PCR assay. The multiplex PCR relied on a mix of 60 forward primers for TCR Vbeta segments and 13 reverse primers for TCR Jbeta segments. The CDR3 region of rearranged TCR beta genes was amplified from genomic DNA with a multiplex PCR assay. Amplified TCR beta libraries were sequenced as 87-base-pair reads on the Illumina HiSeq System. Per the authors' processing: A later analysis counted tens of millions of unique TCR beta chains across the approximately 700 repertoires, and some 12 million of these chains were shared by at least two donors. To remove PCR and sequencing errors, raw reads were error-corrected and collapsed into unique sequences using a nearest-neighbor algorithm that merged closely related sequences. V, D and J gene segments were assigned by aligning CDR3 sequences to IMGT reference sequences. For a sequence to be retained, a match of at least six nucleotides to both a V gene segment and a J gene segment was required. Rearrangements were classified as productive when the CDR3 lacked stop codons and remained in frame with V and J, and all other rearrangements were classified as non-productive. Following IMGT convention, CDR3 was defined as the stretch from the second conserved V-encoded cysteine to the conserved J-encoded phenylalanine. Sequences without an unambiguous match to a single V gene segment were excluded from the earlier analysis of about 640 of the donors. An earlier analysis of 500 to 700 of the donors classified V segments as functional when productive rearrangements were above 56.7% and as segregating when the standard deviation between donors was above 5%. A statistical classification framework was built to diagnose cytomegalovirus status from the catalog of TCR beta chain sequences. In a later analysis, V and J genes were assigned by comparing TCR nucleotide sequences against IMGT/GENE-DB human TR gene sequences. Using the TCRdist pipeline, a later analysis assigned CDR3 sequences along with most-parsimonious VDJ recombination scenarios. In a later analysis, each TCR beta chain was defined by its CDR3 amino acid sequence together with its V-gene family, and reads without a unique V-gene family were excluded. A later analysis removed over 500 highly shared, low-generation-probability nucleotide sequences to deal with suspected cross-contamination and a sequencing artifact. For each public chain, a later analysis derived a clonal expansion index from normalized ranks of inferred template counts within each repertoire. A later analysis computed generation probabilities with a VDJ recombination model fitted to out-of-frame rearrangements, and checked the results against IGoR. In a later analysis, TCR-TCR, TCR-HLA and TCR-CMV co-occurrence was scored with hypergeometric tests, and a repertoire-size bias correction was applied to TCR pairs. False discovery rates were estimated in a later analysis by permuting HLA or CMV assignments 20 times. In a later analysis, co-occurring TCRs were grouped using DBSCAN, with TCRdist sequence similarity added in when clustering inside HLA-allele-positive subsets. Repertoires with fewer than 30,000 or more than 120,000 public chains, plus five repertoires with anomalous nucleotide sharing, were excluded from co-occurrence clustering. TCRdb holds this immuneACCESS table with in-frame rearrangements only. Some clones are missing; in checked studies, unresolved V genes explain under half, and the rest has no known cause. Clone size and V and J calls were adopted from that table, with D and trimming inferred from the DNA. The sample table records 100,000 to 150,000 clones; 17% of these occur just once. About 3% of the sample rests with the top ten.

As concerns this clone: This clone's antigen is unknown. Nothing much larger sits one base from this clone, and base qualities are not available.

Sequenced sample: PBMCs. The sequence was obtained from a female donor in good health and CMV-seropositive.

The CDR3 protein is CASTVSRGSNQPQHF. The DNA sequence is TGTGCCAGCACAGTGAGCCGGGGTAGCAATCAGCCCCAGCATTTT. The chain links TRBV6-1 with TRBJ1-5, with the D gene not clear enough to name. The germline V gene sets CDR1 to MNHNS and CDR2 to SASEGT. The CDR3 measures 15 amino acids from cysteine to phenylalanine. Only the CDR3 DNA stays, 45 bases, in frame from base 1. V sheds 7 bases and J sheds 0 bases, leaving 13 bases between their ends.